This entry describes one T cell receptor (beta chain). Its target is not known. The sample belongs to a study of T cells in Graves' hyperthyroidism and ophthalmopathy. RNA transcripts provided the source from which TCR beta CDR3 regions were amplified. Researchers ran a first-round RT-PCR on the TCR CDR3 using the HTBI primer set. TCRdb redid the calling of the multiplex PCR reads with MiXCR, one entry per CDR3 protein. The sample contains 300,000 to 400,000 distinct CDR3 sequences, about 15% of which appear only once. Each 10 ml fresh peripheral blood draw supplied the PBMCs. With 6 bases clipped from V and 4 bases from J, the junction kept 7 bases outside the gene matches. Germline V gives CDR1 SNHLY, CDR2 FYNNEI. The length of the CDR3 is 14 residues. Study results and caveats: The blood repertoire included most of the expanded thyroid clonotypes above 0.001.

This chain joins TRBV2 and TRBJ1-2; 8 positions agree with TRBD1. Source material: blood. The clonotype originates from a woman under 40 with Graves' ophthalmopathy. For the CDR3, the DNA is TGTGCCAGCAGGGAGACAGGGGTTACCTATGGCTACACCTTC. Translating it yields CASRETGVTYGYTF.